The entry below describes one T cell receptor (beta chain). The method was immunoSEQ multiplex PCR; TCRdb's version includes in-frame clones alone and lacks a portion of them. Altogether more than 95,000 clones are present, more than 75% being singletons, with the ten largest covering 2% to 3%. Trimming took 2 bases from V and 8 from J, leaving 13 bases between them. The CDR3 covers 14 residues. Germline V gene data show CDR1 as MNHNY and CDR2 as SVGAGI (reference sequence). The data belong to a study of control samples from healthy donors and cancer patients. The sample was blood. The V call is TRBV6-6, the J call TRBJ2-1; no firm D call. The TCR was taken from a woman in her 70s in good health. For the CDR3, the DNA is TGTGCCAGCAGTTACAGCCCCGCGCTGGATGAGCAGTTCTTC. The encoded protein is CASSYSPALDEQFF.